This T cell receptor (beta chain) was recovered during a study of T-cell reconstitution after alpha-beta-depleted transplantation in children. Unique molecular identifiers were used in preparing the TCRbeta library. TCRdb reprocessed the PCR reads via MiXCR and lists one record per CDR3 protein. The table records 300,000 or so distinct CDR3 sequences, roughly 9.5% of them present only once. This sequence originates from a human donor who donated a stem cell graft to a child with SCID. This sample comprised PBMCs from the stem cell graft donor, obtained from the stem cell graft.

The DNA of the CDR3 is TGTGCCAGCTCACAGAACCTAGCGAGCTCCTACAATGAGCAGTTCTTC. Protein product: CASSQNLASSYNEQFF. The chain combines TRBV18 with TRBJ2-1; maybe TRBD2 (6 bases). V was pared by 4 bases and J by 0 bases, with 13 bases between. Germline V CDR1 and CDR2: KGHSH, LQKENI. The CDR3 covers 16 residues.